The clone carrying this T cell receptor beta chain was observed a few times. Its antigen is not known. Indicated time point: newly diagnosed GD, antithyroid drugs for less than 3 months. The TCR library was made from RNA extracted from PBMCs. The CDR3 extends over 17 amino acids. V shed 6 bases and J shed 3 bases, with 21 bases lying between them. Germline lookup yields CDR1 LNHDA and CDR2 SQIVND (reference sequence). These data originate in a study of regulatory T cells in long-lasting Graves disease. Broader study findings: The work looked only at peripheral blood and did not look at thyroid tissue. Patients with persistent disease shared 2,700 or so public clonotypes, outpacing the roughly 1,000 shared by new patients.

Building the TCR beta libraries relied on iRepertoire HTBI primers, and CDR3 regions underwent Arm-PCR. Each CDR3 protein gets one entry after TCRdb re-called the multiplex PCR reads with MiXCR. The sample includes about 470,000 distinct CDR3 sequences, 15% to 20% of them seen just once. The data also belong to a second study, concerning T cells in Graves' hyperthyroidism and ophthalmopathy. As that report states: Appearing also in blood were most of the thyroid clonotypes expanded above 0.001.

Here the sequenced sample was peripheral blood mononuclear cells (PBMCs), taken at new diagnosis, from a patient treated with antithyroid drugs. V is TRBV19 and J is TRBJ2-4; perhaps D is TRBD1 or TRBD2 (5 bases each). The source of this sequence is a middle-aged man with Graves disease. CDR3 in amino acids: CASRSTVRVEDKNIQYF. The CDR3 region has the DNA TGTGCCAGTAGGTCTACTGTCAGGGTGGAGGACAAAAACATTCAGTACTTC.